This TCR beta chain was sequenced for a study of CD8 T cells in Susac syndrome. With random hexamers, reverse transcription was performed on about 0.45 to 1 ug of RNA. TCR beta CDR3 was amplified by immunoSEQ multiplex PCR. This amplification extended across 54 Vbeta and 13 Jbeta segments. MiXCR was run by TCRdb on the immunoSEQ multiplex PCR reads, yielding one entry per CDR3 protein. The table lists some 210,000 distinct CDR3 sequences, 94% of them singletons. For this clonotype: Its specificity is not known.

Germline loops: CDR1 SGHTA, CDR2 FQGNSA. The junction had 5 bases not matched to a gene; V was cut back by 4 bases and J by 4 bases. The CDR3 loop spans 14 amino acids. Study observations and caveats: As acknowledged by the study, its TCR sequencing and HLA analysis included a relatively small number of individuals.

Sequenced: CD4+ T cells from PBMCs. The TCR sequence derives from a human donor with Susac syndrome. The chain has TRBV7-2 and TRBJ2-7; TRBD1 matches at 9 bases. In nucleotides, the CDR3 is TGTGCCAGCAGCTCCCAGACAGGGGGATACGAGCAGTACTTC. It encodes CASSSQTGGYEQYF.